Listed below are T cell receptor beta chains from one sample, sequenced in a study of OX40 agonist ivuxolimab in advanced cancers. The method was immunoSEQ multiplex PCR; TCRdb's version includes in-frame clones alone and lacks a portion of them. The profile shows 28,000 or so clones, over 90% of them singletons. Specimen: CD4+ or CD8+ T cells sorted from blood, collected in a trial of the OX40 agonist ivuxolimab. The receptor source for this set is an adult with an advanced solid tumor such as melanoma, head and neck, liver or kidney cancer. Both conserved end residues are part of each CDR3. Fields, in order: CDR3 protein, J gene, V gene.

cdr3_aa: CASSIFKGETQYF; j_call: TRBJ2-5; v_call: TRBV19
cdr3_aa: CASLSGGGYGSYEQYF; j_call: TRBJ2-7; v_call: TRBV2
cdr3_aa: CASSASQSYEQYF; j_call: TRBJ2-7; v_call: TRBV7-6
cdr3_aa: CSVDGALSPEAFF; j_call: TRBJ1-1; v_call: TRBV29-1
cdr3_aa: CATGTSTDTQYF; j_call: TRBJ2-3; v_call: TRBV28
cdr3_aa: CASSPGGPPTEAFF; j_call: TRBJ1-1; v_call: TRBV7-9
cdr3_aa: CASSVELGGTDTQYF; j_call: TRBJ2-3; v_call: TRBV9
cdr3_aa: CASASGIAGSEAFF; j_call: TRBJ1-1; v_call: TRBV9
cdr3_aa: CASSVIPPRTGGGTDTQYF; j_call: TRBJ2-3; v_call: TRBV6-1
cdr3_aa: CASSSLGSPNTGELFF; j_call: TRBJ2-2; v_call: TRBV9
cdr3_aa: CASSQEVPDSLAKNIQYF; j_call: TRBJ2-4; v_call: TRBV4-1
cdr3_aa: CASRGLAANSYEQYF; j_call: TRBJ2-7; v_call: TRBV27
cdr3_aa: CASSLDRASGNTIYF; j_call: TRBJ1-3; v_call: TRBV28
cdr3_aa: CASSLEPMNTEAFF; j_call: TRBJ1-1; v_call: TRBV7-6
cdr3_aa: CASSLQGAHPPGANVLTF; j_call: TRBJ2-6; v_call: TRBV28
cdr3_aa: CASSIGGNTIYF; j_call: TRBJ1-3; v_call: TRBV19
cdr3_aa: CASSHTDTQYF; j_call: TRBJ2-3; v_call: TRBV27
cdr3_aa: CASSSLGTANEKLFF; j_call: TRBJ1-4; v_call: TRBV7-9
cdr3_aa: CASTSIGYGYTF; j_call: TRBJ1-2; v_call: TRBV6-5
cdr3_aa: CASSTSSTDTQYF; j_call: TRBJ2-3; v_call: TRBV19
cdr3_aa: CASSVTGGYEQYF; j_call: NA; v_call: TRBV6-4
cdr3_aa: CASRGGLAAADTQYF; j_call: TRBJ2-3; v_call: TRBV19
cdr3_aa: CASSTSGRVSGELFF; j_call: TRBJ2-2; v_call: TRBV28
cdr3_aa: CASSWSGSSYNEQFF; j_call: TRBJ2-1; v_call: TRBV7-2
cdr3_aa: CSVQRSGSDTGELFF; j_call: TRBJ2-2; v_call: TRBV29-1
cdr3_aa: CASSSRQGAYEQYF; j_call: TRBJ2-7; v_call: TRBV27
cdr3_aa: CASSLERGSTEAFF; j_call: TRBJ1-1; v_call: TRBV4-2
cdr3_aa: CASKSGSGSYNEQFF; j_call: TRBJ2-1; v_call: TRBV6-5
cdr3_aa: CASSKTGAYTEAFF; j_call: TRBJ1-1; v_call: TRBV27
cdr3_aa: CASVDAAGPDTQYF; j_call: TRBJ2-3; v_call: TRBV7-6
cdr3_aa: CASSQPSGDTQYF; j_call: TRBJ2-3; v_call: TRBV4-1
cdr3_aa: CAGVTTRNEQFF; j_call: TRBJ2-1; v_call: TRBV7-9
cdr3_aa: CASSSPDRVGRF; j_call: TRBJ2-7; v_call: TRBV28
cdr3_aa: CASSLTDSSTSTDTQYF; j_call: TRBJ2-3; v_call: TRBV5-1
cdr3_aa: CASSQSRVYEQYF; j_call: TRBJ2-7; v_call: TRBV6-5
cdr3_aa: CASSLDSQTYEQYF; j_call: TRBJ2-7; v_call: TRBV28
cdr3_aa: CASSQGGNPGGEQYF; j_call: NA; v_call: TRBV4-2
cdr3_aa: CASSLDVGTGNEKLFF; j_call: TRBJ1-4; v_call: TRBV11-2
cdr3_aa: CASSLGQGASNYGYTF; j_call: TRBJ1-2; v_call: TRBV7-9
cdr3_aa: CASSSTGYNEQFF; j_call: TRBJ2-1; v_call: TRBV28
cdr3_aa: CASSLGWNTGELFF; j_call: TRBJ2-2; v_call: TRBV5-5
cdr3_aa: CASSAGTGGLSPLHF; j_call: TRBJ1-6; v_call: TRBV27
cdr3_aa: CAISVGGLGNQPQHF; j_call: TRBJ1-5; v_call: TRBV10-3
cdr3_aa: CASSQEWGEETQYF; j_call: TRBJ2-5; v_call: TRBV4-3
cdr3_aa: CASSSYRVGGYTF; j_call: TRBJ1-2; v_call: TRBV27
cdr3_aa: CASSPGPTDTQYF; j_call: TRBJ2-3; v_call: TRBV7-7
cdr3_aa: CASSYERQASYEQYF; j_call: TRBJ2-7; v_call: TRBV27
cdr3_aa: CASSPTGGFKPDTQYF; j_call: TRBJ2-3; v_call: TRBV28
cdr3_aa: CASSYSKNNYGYTF; j_call: TRBJ1-2; v_call: TRBV6-5
cdr3_aa: CASSSPGTGATYEQYF; j_call: TRBJ2-7; v_call: TRBV5-1
cdr3_aa: CAWSTGEVTNEKLFF; j_call: TRBJ1-4; v_call: TRBV30
cdr3_aa: CASSQVPGEWAFF; j_call: TRBJ1-1; v_call: TRBV4-1